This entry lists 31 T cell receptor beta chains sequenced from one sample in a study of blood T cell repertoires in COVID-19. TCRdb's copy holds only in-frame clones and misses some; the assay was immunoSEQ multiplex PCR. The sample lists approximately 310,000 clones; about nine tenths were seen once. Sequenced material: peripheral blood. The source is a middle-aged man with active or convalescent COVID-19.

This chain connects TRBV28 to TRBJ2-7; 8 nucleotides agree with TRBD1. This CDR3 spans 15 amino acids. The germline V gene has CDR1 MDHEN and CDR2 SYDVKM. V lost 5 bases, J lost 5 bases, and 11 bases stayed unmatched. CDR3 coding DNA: TGTGCCAGCAGTCCCCCCGGGCAGGGGGCAAACGAGCAGTACTTC. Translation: CASSPPGQGANEQYF.

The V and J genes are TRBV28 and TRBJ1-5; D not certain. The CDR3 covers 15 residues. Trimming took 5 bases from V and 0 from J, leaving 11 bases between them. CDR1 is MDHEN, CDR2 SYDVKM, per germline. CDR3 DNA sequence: TGTGCCAGCAGTCACCCGGAGGCTAGCAATCAGCCCCAGCATTTT. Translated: CASSHPEASNQPQHF.

CDR3 protein: CASLRSGQADTQYF. The CDR3 coding sequence is TGTGCCAGTCTTAGGAGCGGGCAGGCAGATACGCAGTATTTT. This chain links TRBV2 with TRBJ2-3; D might be TRBD2 (6 bases). The CDR3 sequence is 14 residues long. Trimming removed 9 bases from V and 4 bases from J, with 17 bases in between. Germline loops: CDR1 SNHLY, CDR2 FYNNEI.

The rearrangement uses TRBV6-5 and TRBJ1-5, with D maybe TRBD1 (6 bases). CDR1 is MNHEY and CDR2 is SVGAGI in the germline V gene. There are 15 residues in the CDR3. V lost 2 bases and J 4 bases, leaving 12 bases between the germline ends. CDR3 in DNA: TGTGCCAGCAGTTACCGGGCAGGGGCGAATCAGCCCCAGCATTTT. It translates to CASSYRAGANQPQHF.

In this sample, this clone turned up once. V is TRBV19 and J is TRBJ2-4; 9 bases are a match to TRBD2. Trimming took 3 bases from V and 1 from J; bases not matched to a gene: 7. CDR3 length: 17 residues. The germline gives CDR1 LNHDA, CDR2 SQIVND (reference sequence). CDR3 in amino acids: CASSISGRGGAKNIQYF. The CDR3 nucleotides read TGTGCCAGTAGTATTAGCGGGAGAGGAGGGGCCAAAAACATTCAGTACTTC. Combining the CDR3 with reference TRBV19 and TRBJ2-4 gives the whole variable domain DGGITQSPKYLFRKEGQNVTLSCEQNLNHDAMYWYRQDPGQGLRLIYYSQIVNDFQKGDIAEGYSVSREKKESFPLTVTSAQKNPTAFYLCASSISGRGGAKNIQYFGAGTRLSVL.

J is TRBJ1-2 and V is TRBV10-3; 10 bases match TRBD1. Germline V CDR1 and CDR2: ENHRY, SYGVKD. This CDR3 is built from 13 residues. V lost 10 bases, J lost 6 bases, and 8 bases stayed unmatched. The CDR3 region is CATATGGKDGYTF. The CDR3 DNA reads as TGTGCCACCGCGACAGGGGGCAAGGATGGCTACACCTTC.

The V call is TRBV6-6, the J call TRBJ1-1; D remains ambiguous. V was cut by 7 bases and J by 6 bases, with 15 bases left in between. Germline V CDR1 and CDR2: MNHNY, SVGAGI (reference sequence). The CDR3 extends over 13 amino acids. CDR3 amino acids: CASKTRGMSEAFF. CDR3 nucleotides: TGTGCCAGCAAGACACGGGGAATGTCTGAAGCTTTCTTT.

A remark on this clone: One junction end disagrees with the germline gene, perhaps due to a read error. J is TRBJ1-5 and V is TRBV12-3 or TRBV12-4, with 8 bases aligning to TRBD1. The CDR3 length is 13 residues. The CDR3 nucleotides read TGTGTCAGCAGTTGGACAGGGAATCAGCCCCAGCATTTT. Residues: CVSSWTGNQPQHF.

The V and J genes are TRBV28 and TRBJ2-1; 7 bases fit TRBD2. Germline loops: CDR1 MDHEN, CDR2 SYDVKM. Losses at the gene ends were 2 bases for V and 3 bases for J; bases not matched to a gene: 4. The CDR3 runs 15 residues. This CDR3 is CASSLGAGFYNEQFF. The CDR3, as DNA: TGTGCCAGCAGTTTAGGAGCGGGGTTCTACAATGAGCAGTTCTTC.

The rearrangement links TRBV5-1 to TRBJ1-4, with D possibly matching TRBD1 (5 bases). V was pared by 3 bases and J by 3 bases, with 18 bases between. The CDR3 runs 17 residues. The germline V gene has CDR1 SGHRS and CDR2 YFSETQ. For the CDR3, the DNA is TGCGCCAGCAGCTCGTCTACCTCGGGAGGGGCTAATGAAAAACTGTTTTTT. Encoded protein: CASSSSTSGGANEKLFF.

CDR3 in amino acids: CAIKDSENTGELFF. CDR3 in DNA: TGTGCCATCAAGGATAGCGAGAACACCGGGGAGCTGTTTTTT. The V call is TRBV10-3, the J call TRBJ2-2; TRBD2 is a possible D gene (5 bases). Germline CDR1 and CDR2: ENHRY and SYGVKD. V was clipped by 7 bases and J by 1 base, with 10 bases between them. The CDR3 is made up of 14 amino acids.

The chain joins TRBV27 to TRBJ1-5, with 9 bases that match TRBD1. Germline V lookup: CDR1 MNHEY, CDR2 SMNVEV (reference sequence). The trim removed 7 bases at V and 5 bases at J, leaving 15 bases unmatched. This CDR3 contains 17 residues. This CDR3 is CASMVFGTGPSDQPQHF. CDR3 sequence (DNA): TGTGCCAGCATGGTCTTCGGGACAGGGCCGTCGGATCAGCCCCAGCATTTT.

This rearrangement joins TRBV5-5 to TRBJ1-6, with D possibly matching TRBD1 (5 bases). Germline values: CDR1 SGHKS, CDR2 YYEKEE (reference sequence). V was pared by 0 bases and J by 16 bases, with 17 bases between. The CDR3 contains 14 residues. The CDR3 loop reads CASSLGGGSSLLHF. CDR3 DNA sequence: TGTGCCAGCAGCTTGGGCGGGGGTTCGTCCTTACTCCACTTT.

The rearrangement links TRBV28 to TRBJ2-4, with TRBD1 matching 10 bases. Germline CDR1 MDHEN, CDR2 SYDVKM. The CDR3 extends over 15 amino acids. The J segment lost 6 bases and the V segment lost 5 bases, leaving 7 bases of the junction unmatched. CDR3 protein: CASSGAGTGVNIQYF. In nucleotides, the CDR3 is TGTGCCAGCAGTGGGGCCGGGACAGGGGTAAACATTCAGTACTTC.

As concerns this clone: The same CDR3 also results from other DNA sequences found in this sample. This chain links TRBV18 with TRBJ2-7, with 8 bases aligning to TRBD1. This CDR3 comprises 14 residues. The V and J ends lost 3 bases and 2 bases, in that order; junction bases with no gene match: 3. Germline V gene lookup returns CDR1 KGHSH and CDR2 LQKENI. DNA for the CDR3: TGTGCCAGCTCACCGGGGACAGGACCCTACGAGCAGTACTTC. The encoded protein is CASSPGTGPYEQYF. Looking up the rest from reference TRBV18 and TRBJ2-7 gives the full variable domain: NAGVMQNPRHLVRRRGQEARLRCSPMKGHSHVYWYRQLPEEGLKFMVYLQKENIIDESGMPKERFSAEFPKEGPSILRIQQVVRGDSAAYFCASSPGTGPYEQYFGPGTRLTVT.

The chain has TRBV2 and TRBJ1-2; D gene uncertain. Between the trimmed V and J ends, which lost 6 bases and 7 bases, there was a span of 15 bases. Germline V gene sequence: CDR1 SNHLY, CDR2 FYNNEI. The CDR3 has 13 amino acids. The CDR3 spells CASRATGGGGYTF. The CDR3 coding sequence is TGTGCCAGCAGGGCGACCGGTGGAGGTGGCTACACCTTC.

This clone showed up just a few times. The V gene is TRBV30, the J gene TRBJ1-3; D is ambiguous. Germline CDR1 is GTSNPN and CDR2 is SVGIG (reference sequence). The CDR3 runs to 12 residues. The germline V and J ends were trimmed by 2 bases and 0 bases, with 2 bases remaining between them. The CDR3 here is CAWSHSGNTIYF. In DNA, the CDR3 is TGTGCCTGGAGTCACTCTGGAAACACCATATATTTT.

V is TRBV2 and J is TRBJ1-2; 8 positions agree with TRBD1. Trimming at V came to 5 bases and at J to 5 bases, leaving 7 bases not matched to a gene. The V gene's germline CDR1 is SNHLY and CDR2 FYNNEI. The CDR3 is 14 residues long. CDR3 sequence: CASSQDRGLYGYTF. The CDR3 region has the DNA TGTGCCAGCAGTCAAGACAGGGGTTTGTATGGCTACACCTTC.

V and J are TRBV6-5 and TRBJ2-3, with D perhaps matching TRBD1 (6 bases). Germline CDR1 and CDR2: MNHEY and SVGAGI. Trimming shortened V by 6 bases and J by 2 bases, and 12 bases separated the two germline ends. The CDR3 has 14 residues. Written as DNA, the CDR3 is TGTGCCAGCAGCCCCAGGGGCACCACAGATACGCAGTATTTT. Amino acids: CASSPRGTTDTQYF.

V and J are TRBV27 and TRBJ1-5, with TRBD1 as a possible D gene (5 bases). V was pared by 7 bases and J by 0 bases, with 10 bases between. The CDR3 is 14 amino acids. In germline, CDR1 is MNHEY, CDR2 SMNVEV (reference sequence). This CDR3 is CASKGPYSNQPQHF. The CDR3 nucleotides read TGTGCCAGCAAGGGGCCGTATAGCAATCAGCCCCAGCATTTT.

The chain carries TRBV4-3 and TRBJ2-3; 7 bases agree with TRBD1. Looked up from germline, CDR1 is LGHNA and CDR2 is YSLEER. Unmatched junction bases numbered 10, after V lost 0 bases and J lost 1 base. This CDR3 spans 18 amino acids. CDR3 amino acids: CASSQDRGPWGGTDTQYF. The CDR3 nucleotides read TGCGCCAGCAGCCAAGATAGGGGGCCCTGGGGTGGCACAGATACGCAGTATTTT.

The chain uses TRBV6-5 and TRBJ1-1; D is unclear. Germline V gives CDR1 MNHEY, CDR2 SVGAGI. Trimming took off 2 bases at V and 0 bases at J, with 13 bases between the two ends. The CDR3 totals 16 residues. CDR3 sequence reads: CASSYSGVGMNTEAFF. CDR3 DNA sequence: TGTGCCAGCAGTTACAGCGGGGTAGGCATGAACACTGAAGCTTTCTTT.

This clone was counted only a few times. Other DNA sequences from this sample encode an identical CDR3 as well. The CDR3, as DNA: TGTGCCAGCAGCCCGGGACTAGCGGGAGTTAATGAGCAGTTCTTC. Protein product: CASSPGLAGVNEQFF. V gene TRBV3-1 (or the pseudogene TRBV3-2) combines with J gene TRBJ2-1; 14 bases fit TRBD2. The length of the CDR3 is 15 residues. The V and J ends lost 4 bases and 7 bases, in that order; junction bases with no gene match: 3. CDR1 is LGHDT and CDR2 is YNNKEL in the germline V gene (reference sequence).

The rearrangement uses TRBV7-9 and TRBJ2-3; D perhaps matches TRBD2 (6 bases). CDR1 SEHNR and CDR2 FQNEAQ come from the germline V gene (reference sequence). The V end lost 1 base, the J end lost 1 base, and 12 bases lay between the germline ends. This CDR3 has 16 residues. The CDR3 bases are TGTGCCAGCAGCTTAGGGGCGGGACGGGGCACAGATACGCAGTATTTT. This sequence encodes CASSLGAGRGTDTQYF.

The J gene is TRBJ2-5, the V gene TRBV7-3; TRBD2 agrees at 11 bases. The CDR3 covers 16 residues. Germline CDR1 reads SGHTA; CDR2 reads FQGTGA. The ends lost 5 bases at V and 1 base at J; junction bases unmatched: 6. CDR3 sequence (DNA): TGTGCCAGCAGCCCCGGGACTAGCGGACTCCAAGAGACCCAGTACTTC. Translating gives CASSPGTSGLQETQYF.

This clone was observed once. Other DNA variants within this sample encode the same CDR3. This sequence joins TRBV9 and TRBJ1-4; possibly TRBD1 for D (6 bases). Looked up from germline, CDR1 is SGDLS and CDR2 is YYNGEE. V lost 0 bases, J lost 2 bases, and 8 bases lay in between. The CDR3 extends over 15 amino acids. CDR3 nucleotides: TGTGCCAGCAGCGTAGGCCAGGGGACTAATGAAAAACTGTTTTTT. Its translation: CASSVGQGTNEKLFF.

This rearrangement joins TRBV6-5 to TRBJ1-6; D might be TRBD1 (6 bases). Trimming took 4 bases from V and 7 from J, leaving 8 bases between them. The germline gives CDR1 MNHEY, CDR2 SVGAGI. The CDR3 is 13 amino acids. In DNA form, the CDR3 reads TGTGCCAGCAGTTCACAGGGAAATTCACCCCTCCACTTT. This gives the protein CASSSQGNSPLHF.

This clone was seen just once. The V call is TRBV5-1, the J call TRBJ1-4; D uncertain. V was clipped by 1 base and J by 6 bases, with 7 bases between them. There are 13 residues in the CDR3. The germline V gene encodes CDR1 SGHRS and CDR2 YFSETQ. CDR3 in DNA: TGCGCCAGCAGCTTGTGGCCCCATGAAAAACTGTTTTTT. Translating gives CASSLWPHEKLFF.

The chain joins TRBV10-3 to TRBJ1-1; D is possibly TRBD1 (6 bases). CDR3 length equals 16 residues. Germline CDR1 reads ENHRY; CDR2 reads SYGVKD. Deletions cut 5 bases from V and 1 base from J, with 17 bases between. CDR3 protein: CAISNPSGAENTEAFF. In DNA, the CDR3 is TGTGCCATCAGTAATCCCTCAGGGGCTGAGAACACTGAAGCTTTCTTT.

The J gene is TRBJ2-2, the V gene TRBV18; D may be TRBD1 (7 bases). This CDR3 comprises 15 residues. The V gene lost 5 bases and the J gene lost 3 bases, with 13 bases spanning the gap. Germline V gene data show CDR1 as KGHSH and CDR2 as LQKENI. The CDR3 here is CASSTDREDTGELFF. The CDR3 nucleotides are TGTGCCAGCTCAACAGACAGGGAGGACACCGGGGAGCTGTTTTTT.

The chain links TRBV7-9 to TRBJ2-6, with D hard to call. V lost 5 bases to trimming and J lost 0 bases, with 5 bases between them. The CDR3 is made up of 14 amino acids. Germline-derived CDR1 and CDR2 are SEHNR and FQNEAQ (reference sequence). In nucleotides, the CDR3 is TGTGCCAGCAGCCGGTACTCTGGGGCCAACGTCCTGACTTTC. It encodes CASSRYSGANVLTF. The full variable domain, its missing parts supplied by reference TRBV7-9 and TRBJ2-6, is DTGVSQNPRHKITKRGQNVTFRCDPISEHNRLYWYRQTLGQGPEFLTYFQNEAQLEKSRLLSDRFSAERPKGSFSTLEIQRTEQGDSAMYLCASSRYSGANVLTFGAGSRLTVL.